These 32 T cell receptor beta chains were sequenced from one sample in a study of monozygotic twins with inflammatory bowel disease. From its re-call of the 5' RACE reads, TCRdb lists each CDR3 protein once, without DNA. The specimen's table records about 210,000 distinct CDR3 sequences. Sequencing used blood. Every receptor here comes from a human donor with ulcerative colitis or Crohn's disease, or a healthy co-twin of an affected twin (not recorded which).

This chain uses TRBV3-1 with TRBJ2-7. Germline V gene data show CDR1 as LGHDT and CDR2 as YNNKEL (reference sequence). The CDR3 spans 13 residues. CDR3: CASSRGPTYEQYF.

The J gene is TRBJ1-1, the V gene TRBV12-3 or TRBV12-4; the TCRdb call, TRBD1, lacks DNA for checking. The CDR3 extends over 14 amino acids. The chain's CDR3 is CASGRQGRHTEAFF.

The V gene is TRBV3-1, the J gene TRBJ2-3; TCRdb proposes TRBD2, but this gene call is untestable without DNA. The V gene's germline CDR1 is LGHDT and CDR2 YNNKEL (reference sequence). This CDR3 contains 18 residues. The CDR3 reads CASSQEGSSGDRTDTQYF.

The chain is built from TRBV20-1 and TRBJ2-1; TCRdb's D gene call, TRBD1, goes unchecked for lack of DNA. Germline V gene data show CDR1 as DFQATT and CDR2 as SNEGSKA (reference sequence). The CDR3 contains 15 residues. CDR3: CSANKGTVSYNEQFF.

CDR3 loop: CASSSGQGRGTNEKLFF. This chain connects TRBV5-1 to TRBJ1-4; TCRdb's D call of TRBD1 is untestable without DNA. The CDR3 sequence is 17 residues long. CDR1 and CDR2 (germline): SGHRS, YFSETQ.

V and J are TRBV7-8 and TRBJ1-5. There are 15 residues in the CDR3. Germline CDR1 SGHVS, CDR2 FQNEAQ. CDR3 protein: CASSAEGLGSRPQHF.

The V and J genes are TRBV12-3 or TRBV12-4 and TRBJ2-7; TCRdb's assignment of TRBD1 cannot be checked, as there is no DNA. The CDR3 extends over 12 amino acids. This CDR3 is CASSGQTYEQYF.

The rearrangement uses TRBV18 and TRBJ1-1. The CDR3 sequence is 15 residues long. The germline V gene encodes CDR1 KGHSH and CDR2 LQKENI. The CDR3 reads CASSPLGGKNTEAFF. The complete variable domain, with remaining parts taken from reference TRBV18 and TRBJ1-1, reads NAGVMQNPRHLVRRRGQEARLRCSPMKGHSHVYWYRQLPEEGLKFMVYLQKENIIDESGMPKERFSAEFPKEGPSILRIQQVVRGDSAAYFCASSPLGGKNTEAFFGQGTRLTVV.

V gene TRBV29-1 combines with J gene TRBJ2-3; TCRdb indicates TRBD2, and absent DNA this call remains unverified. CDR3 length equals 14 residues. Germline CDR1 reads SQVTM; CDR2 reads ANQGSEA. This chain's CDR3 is CSVVPFLSASTQYF.

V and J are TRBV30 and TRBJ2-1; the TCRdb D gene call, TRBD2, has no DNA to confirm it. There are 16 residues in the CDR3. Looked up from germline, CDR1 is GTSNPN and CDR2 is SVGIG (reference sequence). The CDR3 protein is CAWSPQTSGRYNEQFF.

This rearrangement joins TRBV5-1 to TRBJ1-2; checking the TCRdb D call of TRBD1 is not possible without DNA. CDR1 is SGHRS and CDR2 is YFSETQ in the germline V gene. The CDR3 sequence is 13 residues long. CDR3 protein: CASSGQGSYGYTF.

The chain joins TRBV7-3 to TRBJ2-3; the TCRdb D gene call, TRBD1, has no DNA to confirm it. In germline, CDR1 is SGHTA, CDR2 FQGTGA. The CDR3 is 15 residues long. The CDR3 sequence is CASSLRAGPTDTQYF.

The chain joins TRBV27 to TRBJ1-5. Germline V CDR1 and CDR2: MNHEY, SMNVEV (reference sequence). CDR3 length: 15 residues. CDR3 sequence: CASSLKGSSNQPQHF.

The CDR3: CASSQEGSRAEKLFF. V is TRBV4-2 and J is TRBJ1-4; TCRdb's assignment of TRBD1 cannot be checked, as there is no DNA. CDR3 length equals 15 residues. Per germline, CDR1 LGHNA and CDR2 YNFKEQ.

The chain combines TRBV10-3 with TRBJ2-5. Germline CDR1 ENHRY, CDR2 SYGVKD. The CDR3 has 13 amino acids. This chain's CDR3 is CAISESGSETQYF.

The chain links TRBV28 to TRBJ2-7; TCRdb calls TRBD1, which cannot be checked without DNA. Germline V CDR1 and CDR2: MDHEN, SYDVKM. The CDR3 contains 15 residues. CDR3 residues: CASSSPGTGRYEQYF.

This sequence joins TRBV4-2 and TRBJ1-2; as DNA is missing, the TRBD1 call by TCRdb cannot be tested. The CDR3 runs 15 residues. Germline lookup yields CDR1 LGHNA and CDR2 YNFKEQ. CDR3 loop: CASSQSLTGDYGYTF.

The CDR3 is CASSHRESHYEQYF. This chain uses TRBV5-1 with TRBJ2-7; checking the TCRdb D call of TRBD1 is not possible without DNA. The CDR3 contains 14 residues. CDR1 and CDR2 from the germline V gene are SGHRS and YFSETQ.

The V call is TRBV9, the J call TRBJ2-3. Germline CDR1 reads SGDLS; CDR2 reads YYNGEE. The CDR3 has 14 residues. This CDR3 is CASSVGTSTDTQYF.

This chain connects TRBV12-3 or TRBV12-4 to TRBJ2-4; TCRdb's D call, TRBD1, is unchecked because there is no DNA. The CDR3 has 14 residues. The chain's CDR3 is CASSDSAPQNIQYF.

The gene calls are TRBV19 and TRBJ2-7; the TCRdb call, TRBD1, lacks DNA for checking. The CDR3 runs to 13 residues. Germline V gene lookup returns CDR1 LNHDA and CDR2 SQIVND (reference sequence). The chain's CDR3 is CASSINGGYEQYF.

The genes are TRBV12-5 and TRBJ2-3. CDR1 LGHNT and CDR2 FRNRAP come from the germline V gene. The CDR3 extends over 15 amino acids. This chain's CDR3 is CASGSRVAVTDTQYF.

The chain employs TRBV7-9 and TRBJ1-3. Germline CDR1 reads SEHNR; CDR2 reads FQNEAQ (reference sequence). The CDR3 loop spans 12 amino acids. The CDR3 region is CASSSQGNTIYF.

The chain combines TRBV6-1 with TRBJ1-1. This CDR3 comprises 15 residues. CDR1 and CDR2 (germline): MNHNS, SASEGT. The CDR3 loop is CASIPFMAGGTEAFF.

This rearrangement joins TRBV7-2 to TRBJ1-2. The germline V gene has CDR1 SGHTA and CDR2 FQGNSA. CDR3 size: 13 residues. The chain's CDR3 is CASRRDSNYGYTF.

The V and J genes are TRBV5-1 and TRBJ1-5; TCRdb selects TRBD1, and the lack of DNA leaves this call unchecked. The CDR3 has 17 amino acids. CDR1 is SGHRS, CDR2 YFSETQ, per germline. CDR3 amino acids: CASSPRRGQGLTQPQHF.

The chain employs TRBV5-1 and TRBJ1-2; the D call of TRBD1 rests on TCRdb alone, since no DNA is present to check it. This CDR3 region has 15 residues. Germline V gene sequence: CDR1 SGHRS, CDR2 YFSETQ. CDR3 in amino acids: CASSLTTGKSDGYTF.

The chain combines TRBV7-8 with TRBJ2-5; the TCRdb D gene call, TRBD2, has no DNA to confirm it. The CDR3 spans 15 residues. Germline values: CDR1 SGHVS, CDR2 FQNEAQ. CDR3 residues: CASSPLGLSQETQYF.

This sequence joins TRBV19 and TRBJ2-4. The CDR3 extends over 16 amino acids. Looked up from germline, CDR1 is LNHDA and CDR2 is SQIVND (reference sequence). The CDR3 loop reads CASSILSIGAKNIQYF.

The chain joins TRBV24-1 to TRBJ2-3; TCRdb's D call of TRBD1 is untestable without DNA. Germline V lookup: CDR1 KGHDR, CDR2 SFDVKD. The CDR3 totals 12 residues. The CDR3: CATSDLRGPQYF.

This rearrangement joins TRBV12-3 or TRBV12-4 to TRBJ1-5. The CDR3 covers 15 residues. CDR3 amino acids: CASSPQVDSNQPQHF.

The CDR3 loop reads CASSDPHTSSTDTQYF. The chain joins TRBV2 to TRBJ2-3. The CDR3 is 16 residues long. Per germline, CDR1 SNHLY and CDR2 FYNNEI. Combining the CDR3 with reference TRBV2 and TRBJ2-3 gives the whole variable domain EPEVTQTPSHQVTQMGQEVILRCVPISNHLYFYWYRQILGQKVEFLVSFYNNEISEKSEIFDDQFSVERPDGSNFTLKIRSTKLEDSAMYFCASSDPHTSSTDTQYFGPGTRLTVL.